This entry is about one T cell receptor (beta chain). What antigen it recognizes has not been identified. The read ends 3 residues before the CDR3 terminus; that terminus is restored from the germline J gene. The germline V gene encodes CDR1 GTSNPN and CDR2 SVGIG (reference sequence). The CDR3 contains 17 residues, cysteine and phenylalanine counted. The 42 bases shown cover part of the CDR3, and their frame starts at base 1. V sheds 2 bases and J sheds 0 bases, leaving 17 bases between their ends. The time point label of this sample denotes: blood sample drawn before combined kidney and bone marrow transplant. Unstimulated Tregs (CD4+CD25+CD127-), CD4+ non-Tregs (CD4+CD25-), CD4 and CD8 cells were FACS-sorted from thawed PBMCs. Patients were 4 combined kidney and bone marrow transplant recipients from the ITN036ST trial, and only these trial subjects had samples available. Healthy control blood was processed to PBMCs by Ficoll density gradient and cryopreserved, and patient PBMCs were collected before and after transplant.

Genomic DNA was extracted from sorted cells with the QIAGEN DNeasy Blood and Tissue Kit for TCRbeta CDR3 sequencing. High-throughput TCRbeta CDR3 sequencing was carried out commercially through immunoSEQ, with PCR amplification with bias correction and internal controls included. The source study handled its data this way. Unique productive TCRbeta sequences were defined by CDR3 nucleotide sequence where primers matched, otherwise by CDR3 amino acid sequence with Vbeta and Jbeta genes. To correct for sorting error, sequences found in more than one sorted population at a frequency ratio of 2:1 or less were discarded, and the remaining shared sequences were assigned to the population with the higher frequency. A sequence counted as donor-reactive if, in CFSE-low cells, the sequence had a frequency of at least 0.01% and was expanded at least 5-fold compared with unstimulated cells. Jensen-Shannon divergence, calculated on the top 100 TCRbeta sequences ranked by frequency, was used to quantify repertoire divergence. For samples with multiple sequencing runs, sorting error was corrected in each run separately before the runs were combined. The table was pulled from immuneACCESS by TCRdb, which kept in-frame rearrangements only. Such tables lose some clones; where checked, under half of the loss comes from unresolved V genes, and the rest has no known cause. V, J and clone size reflect that table, while D and trimming were determined from the DNA. The table of this sample itemizes over 45,000 clones. Clones ranked in the top ten supply roughly 0.89% of the sample.

The data stem from a study of Tregs in tolerant kidney transplant recipients (dated by TCRdb to about 2019). General notes on the study: The transplants used related donors along with nonmyeloablative bone marrow transplantation, and in the human trials mixed chimerism was transient. TCRbeta sequencing was used in the study to identify donor-specific regulatory T cells before combined kidney and bone marrow transplantation, and the identified cells were then tracked after transplant. The full study reports these points: The study was limited by small patient numbers, and the findings need validation in larger populations and under other immunosuppression protocols. The most biologically relevant and donor-specific TCRbeta repertoire appeared to be identified by expanding Tregs with activated donor B cells. In tolerant patients, the expansion of donor-specific Tregs was greater than global Treg expansion, suggesting that the expansion was antigen-driven rather than nonspecific. Biological reproducibility was not directly assessed, although technical replication error appeared to be minimal. Because the PCR primers were changed over time for some patients, nucleotide-level comparison could not be performed across the samples from those patients.

The sample in question was CD4+ T cells from blood, obtained before the transplant. This chain joins TRBV30 to TRBJ1-5, with a weak D call of TRBD1 (6 bases match). The TCR was taken from a human donor who received a combined kidney and bone marrow transplant. The CDR3 reads as follows: CAWSNGPTGHSNQPQHF. The DNA read from the CDR3 is TGTGCCTGGAGTAATGGCCCGACAGGCCATAGCAATCAGCCC. With all but the CDR3 taken from the reference TRBV30 and TRBJ1-5 genes, the full variable domain is: SQTIHQWPATLVQPVGSPLSLECTVEGTSNPNLYWYRQAAGRGLQLLFYSVGIGQISSEVPQNLSASRPQDRQFILSSKKLLLSDSGFYLCAWSNGPTGHSNQPQHFGDGTRLSIL.